This TCR beta chain was identified in a study of T cell responses to AZD1222 COVID-19 vaccine. The study's findings and limits: Just 6 or 7 people given AZD1222 tested seropositive at baseline. The repertoires were collected only after the peak T cell response.

Points on this clone: Its specificity is unknown.

Profiled with immunoSEQ multiplex PCR; TCRdb holds only in-frame clones, not every one. The table includes about 150,000 clones, 90% to 95% detected once. Trimming took 6 bases from V and 3 from J, leaving 21 bases between them. CDR3 size: 17 residues. CDR1 SGHTA and CDR2 FQGNSA come from the germline V gene. This TCR was recovered from an adult who received the AZD1222 COVID-19 vaccine. Specimen: peripheral blood, collected 28 days after the second AZD1222 dose. The chain couples TRBV7-2 to TRBJ1-5, with D possibly matching TRBD1 (5 bases). This CDR3 is CASSLIPAGAINQPQHF. CDR3 DNA: TGTGCCAGCAGTTTAATACCTGCCGGGGCGATCAATCAGCCCCAGCATTTT.